These T cell receptor beta chains were read from a single sample in a study of OX40 agonist ivuxolimab in advanced cancers. Method: immunoSEQ multiplex PCR; TCRdb's copy keeps in-frame clones and lacks some. Of under 75,000 clones in the sample, approximately 91% were seen once. The sample consisted of CD4+ or CD8+ T cells sorted from blood, taken in a trial of the OX40 agonist ivuxolimab. The receptors here all came from an adult with an advanced solid tumor such as melanoma, head and neck, liver or kidney cancer. Both conserved end residues are part of each CDR3. Fields, in order: clone size, J gene, V gene, D gene, CDR3 protein, CDR3 DNA. A D gene is named only where the DNA matches it firmly. Clone size is shown for a subset of rows, as once, few, many or a class of expanded clone.

clone_size: -; j_call: TRBJ1-5; v_call: TRBV19; d_call: -; cdr3_aa: CASSLGHGNQPQHF; cdr3_nt: TGTGCCAGTAGTCTGGGACACGGCAATCAGCCCCAGCATTTT
clone_size: once; j_call: TRBJ2-2; v_call: TRBV7-3; d_call: TRBD2; cdr3_aa: CASSPGGAGVTGELFF; cdr3_nt: TGTGCCAGCAGCCCCGGCGGCGCGGGAGTTACCGGGGAGCTGTTTTTT
clone_size: -; j_call: TRBJ2-7; v_call: TRBV15; d_call: -; cdr3_aa: CATSSSRQGRYEQYF; cdr3_nt: TGTGCCACCAGCAGCAGCAGGCAGGGGAGGTACGAGCAGTACTTC
clone_size: -; j_call: TRBJ2-3; v_call: TRBV27; d_call: -; cdr3_aa: CASTQTGRADTQYF; cdr3_nt: TGTGCCAGCACCCAGACAGGTCGAGCAGATACGCAGTATTTT
clone_size: few; j_call: TRBJ2-2; v_call: TRBV6-1; d_call: -; cdr3_aa: CASSESRGAGTGELFF; cdr3_nt: TGTGCCAGCAGTGAATCCAGAGGGGCGGGTACCGGGGAGCTGTTTTTT
clone_size: -; j_call: TRBJ2-2; v_call: TRBV14; d_call: -; cdr3_aa: CASSHTGELFF; cdr3_nt: TGTGCCAGCAGCCACACCGGGGAGCTGTTTTTT
clone_size: -; j_call: TRBJ2-1; v_call: TRBV30; d_call: -; cdr3_aa: CAWSVSRDEQFF; cdr3_nt: TGTGCCTGGAGTGTGTCACGCGATGAGCAGTTCTTC
clone_size: -; j_call: TRBJ1-4; v_call: TRBV28; d_call: TRBD1; cdr3_aa: CASSSDRGVATNEKLFF; cdr3_nt: TGTGCCAGCAGTTCGGACAGGGGGGTAGCAACTAATGAAAAACTGTTTTTT
clone_size: -; j_call: TRBJ2-7; v_call: TRBV4-2; d_call: TRBD2; cdr3_aa: CASSQSTSGSNEQYF; cdr3_nt: TGTGCCAGCAGCCAATCCACTAGCGGGAGTAACGAGCAGTACTTC
clone_size: -; j_call: TRBJ1-2; v_call: TRBV6-1; d_call: TRBD1; cdr3_aa: CASSEALTGFGYGYTF; cdr3_nt: TGTGCCAGCAGTGAAGCGTTGACAGGGTTTGGCTATGGCTACACCTTC
clone_size: -; j_call: TRBJ2-2; v_call: TRBV6-5; d_call: TRBD2; cdr3_aa: CASSRTSGPTGELFF; cdr3_nt: TGTGCCAGCAGCCGGACTAGCGGGCCCACCGGGGAGCTGTTTTTT
clone_size: -; j_call: TRBJ2-7; v_call: TRBV7-9; d_call: -; cdr3_aa: CASSSYHHTHEQYF; cdr3_nt: TGTGCCAGCAGCTCGTACCATCACACCCACGAGCAGTACTTC
clone_size: -; j_call: TRBJ1-2; v_call: TRBV4-1; d_call: -; cdr3_aa: CASSQEQGNYGYTF; cdr3_nt: TGCGCCAGCAGCCAAGAACAAGGGAACTATGGCTACACCTTC
clone_size: -; j_call: TRBJ2-1; v_call: TRBV19; d_call: -; cdr3_aa: CASSIPAGHYNEQFF; cdr3_nt: TGTGCCAGTAGTATCCCAGCGGGACACTACAATGAGCAGTTCTTC
clone_size: -; j_call: TRBJ2-7; v_call: TRBV29-1; d_call: -; cdr3_aa: CSVEVGQSYEQYF; cdr3_nt: TGCAGCGTTGAGGTTGGACAGAGCTACGAGCAGTACTTC
clone_size: -; j_call: TRBJ1-5; v_call: TRBV7-6; d_call: -; cdr3_aa: CASSQGGGRQPQHF; cdr3_nt: TGTGCCAGCAGTCAAGGAGGGGGGAGGCAGCCCCAGCATTTT